This T cell receptor beta chain was recorded in a study of blood T cell repertoires in COVID-19. Overall study: Researchers got acute and convalescent COVID-19 samples from the United States, Italy and Spain. In each case, the material was cDNA or gDNA derived from T cells, B-cell-depleted T cells, or PBMCs.

Authors' processing steps: Scientists estimated how many nucleated cells there were by amplifying reference gene primers. Using immunoSEQ multiplex PCR, the repertoire was profiled, and TCRdb retains in-frame clones only, with some absent. The V and J calls and clone size are taken from that table; D and trimming were inferred from the DNA. This sample has about 150,000 clones, with roughly nine tenths found just once. The germline CDR1 and CDR2 sequences are SGHDT and YYEEEE. The CDR3 has 15 residues. The V segment lost 4 bases and the J segment 6 bases; nucleotides outside the gene matches: 6. This sequence originates from a man aged 50 to 60 with acute or convalescent COVID-19. Sequences were obtained from peripheral blood. This sequence joins TRBV5-6 and TRBJ2-2; TRBD2 matches at 10 bases. CDR3 amino acids: CASSPSGRGPGELFF. The CDR3 DNA reads as TGTGCCAGCAGCCCCAGCGGGAGGGGCCCCGGGGAGCTGTTTTTT.